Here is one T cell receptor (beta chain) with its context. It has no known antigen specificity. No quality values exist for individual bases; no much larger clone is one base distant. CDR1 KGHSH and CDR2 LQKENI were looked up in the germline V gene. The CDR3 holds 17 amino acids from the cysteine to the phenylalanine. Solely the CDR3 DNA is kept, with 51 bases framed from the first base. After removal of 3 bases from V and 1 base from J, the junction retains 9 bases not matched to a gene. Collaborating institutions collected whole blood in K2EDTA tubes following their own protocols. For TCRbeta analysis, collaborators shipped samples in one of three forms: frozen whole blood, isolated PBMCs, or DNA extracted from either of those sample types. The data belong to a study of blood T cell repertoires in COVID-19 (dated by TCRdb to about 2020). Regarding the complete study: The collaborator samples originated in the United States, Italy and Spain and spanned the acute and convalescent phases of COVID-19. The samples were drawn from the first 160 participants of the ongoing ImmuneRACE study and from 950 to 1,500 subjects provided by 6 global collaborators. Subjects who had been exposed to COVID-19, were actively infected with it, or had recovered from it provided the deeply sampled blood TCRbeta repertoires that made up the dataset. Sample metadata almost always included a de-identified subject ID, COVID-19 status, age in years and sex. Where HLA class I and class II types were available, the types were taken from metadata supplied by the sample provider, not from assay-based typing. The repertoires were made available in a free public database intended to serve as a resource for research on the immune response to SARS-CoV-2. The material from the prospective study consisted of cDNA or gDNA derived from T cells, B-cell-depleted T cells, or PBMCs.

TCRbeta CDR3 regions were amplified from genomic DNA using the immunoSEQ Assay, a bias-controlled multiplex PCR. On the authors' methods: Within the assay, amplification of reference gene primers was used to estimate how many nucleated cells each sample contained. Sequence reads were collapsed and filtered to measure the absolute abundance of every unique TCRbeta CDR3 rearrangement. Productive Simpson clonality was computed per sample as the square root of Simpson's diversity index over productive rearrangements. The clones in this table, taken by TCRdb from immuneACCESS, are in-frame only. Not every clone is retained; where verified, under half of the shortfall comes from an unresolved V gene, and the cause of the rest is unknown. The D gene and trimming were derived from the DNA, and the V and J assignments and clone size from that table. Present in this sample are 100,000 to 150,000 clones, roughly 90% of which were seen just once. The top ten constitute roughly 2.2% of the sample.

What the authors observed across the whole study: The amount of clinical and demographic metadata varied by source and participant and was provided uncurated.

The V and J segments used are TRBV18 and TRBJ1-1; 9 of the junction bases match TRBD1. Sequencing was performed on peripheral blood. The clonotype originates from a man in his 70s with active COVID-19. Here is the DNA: TGTGCCAGCTCACCGCCCGGGACAGGGAGGAGGAACACTGAAGCTTTCTTT. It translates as CASSPPGTGRRNTEAFF.